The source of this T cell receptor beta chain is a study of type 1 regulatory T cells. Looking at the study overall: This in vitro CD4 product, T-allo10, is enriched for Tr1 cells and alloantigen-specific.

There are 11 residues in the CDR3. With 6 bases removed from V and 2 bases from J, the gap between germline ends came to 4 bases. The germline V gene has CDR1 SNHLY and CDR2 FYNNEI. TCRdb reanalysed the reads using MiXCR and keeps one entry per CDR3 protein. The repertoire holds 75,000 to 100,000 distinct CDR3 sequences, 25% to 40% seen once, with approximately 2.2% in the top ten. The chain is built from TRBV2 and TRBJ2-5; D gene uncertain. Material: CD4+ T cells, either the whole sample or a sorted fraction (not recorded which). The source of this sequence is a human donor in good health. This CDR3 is CASSGQETQYF. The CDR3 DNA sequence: TGTGCCAGCAGCGGACAAGAGACCCAGTACTTC.